The 9 T cell receptor beta chains listed next were all sequenced from one sample in a study of T-cell memory formation after mild COVID-19. TCRdb redid the calling of the 5' RACE reads with MiXCR, one entry per CDR3 protein. The sample carries under 250,000 distinct CDR3 sequences, around 26% recorded once. The sequencing input was PBMCs or a T cell subset sorted from them (not recorded which). Every receptor here comes from an adult woman who had mild COVID-19 (a few samples of this study predate the infection). Cell type and time point are not known.

The sample holds a few counts of this clonotype. V is TRBV5-1 and J is TRBJ2-6; no clear D. V lost 3 bases to trimming and J lost 0 bases, with 7 bases between them. Germline CDR1 SGHRS, CDR2 YFSETQ. This CDR3 is built from 15 residues. The CDR3 here is CASSSRPSGANVLTF. CDR3 in DNA: TGCGCCAGCAGCTCGAGGCCCTCTGGGGCCAACGTCCTGACTTTC.

J is TRBJ1-4 and V is TRBV7-9; D not certain. Trimming shortened V by 4 bases and J by 8 bases, and 17 bases separated the two germline ends. The V gene's germline CDR1 is SEHNR and CDR2 FQNEAQ (reference sequence). The CDR3 has 15 amino acids. This CDR3 reads CASSSPGDSYEKLFF. As DNA, the CDR3 is TGTGCCAGCAGCTCTCCGGGAGATTCCTACGAAAAACTGTTTTTT. The whole variable domain, remainder taken from reference TRBV7-9 and TRBJ1-4, is DTGVSQNPRHKITKRGQNVTFRCDPISEHNRLYWYRQTLGQGPEFLTYFQNEAQLEKSRLLSDRFSAERPKGSFSTLEIQRTEQGDSAMYLCASSSPGDSYEKLFFGSGTQLSVL.

This rearrangement joins TRBV7-9 to TRBJ1-6; no reliable D call. This CDR3 is built from 10 residues. Trimming took off 11 bases at V and 10 bases at J, with 9 bases between the two ends. Germline V lookup: CDR1 SEHNR, CDR2 FQNEAQ (reference sequence). CDR3 DNA sequence: TGTGCCCCCGAATCGTCACCCCTCCACTTT. It yields the protein CAPESSPLHF.

This clonotype was seen only a few times. This sequence joins TRBV3-1 and TRBJ2-6; no clear D gene. The CDR3 spans 16 residues. Germline V gives CDR1 LGHDT, CDR2 YNNKEL (reference sequence). Trimming cost V 4 bases and J 0 bases, with 10 bases left between them. The CDR3 reads CASSPQSPSGANVLTF. DNA of the CDR3: TGTGCCAGCAGCCCCCAAAGCCCCTCTGGGGCCAACGTCCTGACTTTC.

The CDR3 reads CASSLGPRVDEQYF. DNA for the CDR3: TGTGCCAGCAGTTTAGGGCCCAGGGTCGACGAGCAGTACTTC. V usage is TRBV27 and J usage is TRBJ2-7; weak D call: TRBD1 (5 bases). The germline V gene has CDR1 MNHEY and CDR2 SMNVEV (reference sequence). V lost 2 bases, J lost 5 bases, and 13 bases lay in between. The CDR3 is made up of 14 amino acids.

The table lists this clonotype with a few counts. This chain uses TRBV10-3 with TRBJ1-1; TRBD1 might be the D (5 bases). The CDR3 consists of 15 residues. CDR1 and CDR2 (germline): ENHRY, SYGVKD. V lost 0 bases and J lost 0, with 8 bases in between. The CDR3 protein is CAISESIGVNTEAFF. In DNA, the CDR3 is TGTGCCATCAGTGAGTCTATAGGGGTGAACACTGAAGCTTTCTTT.

Ten or more counts support this clonotype. The rearrangement links TRBV3-1 to TRBJ2-3; D is unresolved. The CDR3 sequence is 12 residues long. Trimming took 4 bases from V and 5 from J, leaving 7 bases between them. CDR1 and CDR2 (germline): LGHDT, YNNKEL (reference sequence). CDR3 residues: CASSPPGDTQYF. In nucleotides, the CDR3 is TGTGCCAGCAGCCCCCCTGGAGATACGCAGTATTTT.

This clonotype has only a few counts. The genes are TRBV27 and TRBJ2-7; D might be TRBD1 (6 bases). The germline gives CDR1 MNHEY, CDR2 SMNVEV (reference sequence). Trimming removed 6 bases from V and 0 bases from J, with 15 bases in between. This CDR3 comprises 15 residues. The CDR3 sequence: CASRHVQGTSYEQYF. CDR3 bases: TGTGCCAGCAGACACGTGCAGGGGACCTCCTACGAGCAGTACTTC.

The chain combines TRBV7-2 with TRBJ1-2; the D gene is possibly TRBD1 (6 bases). CDR1 SGHTA and CDR2 FQGNSA come from the germline V gene. This CDR3 has 15 amino acids. V dropped 5 bases and J dropped 4 bases, with 17 bases sitting between them. The CDR3 sequence is CASSPGVQPLYGYTF. The DNA for the CDR3 is TGTGCCAGCAGCCCAGGGGTACAGCCACTCTATGGCTACACCTTC.